Listed here are 26 T cell receptor beta chains from one sample, sequenced in a study of Ad26.COV2.S vaccination and SARS-CoV-2 variants. Treatment here: some 20 received Ad26.COV2.S at low or high dose, single or two shots; roughly five received placebo; per-sample allocation not given. Samples came from day 63 after the first vaccine or placebo injection. Profiled with immunoSEQ multiplex PCR; TCRdb holds only in-frame clones, not every one. The sample carries hundreds of thousands of clones, about 88% recorded once. The sample in question was peripheral blood, obtained in a trial of Ad26.COV2.S vaccine versus placebo. These receptors were obtained from a person between 18 and 65 years old who received the Ad26.COV2.S COVID-19 vaccine or a placebo.

V usage is TRBV27 and J usage is TRBJ2-7; the D gene could be TRBD1 or TRBD2 (5 bases each). V lost 5 bases to trimming and J lost 2 bases, with 28 bases between them. Germline values: CDR1 MNHEY, CDR2 SMNVEV (reference sequence). CDR3 size: 19 residues. The CDR3 region has the DNA TGTGCCAGCAGTCCTATACCGGGACGCCGGATGGAAAGCCCCTACGAGCAGTACTTC. Encoded protein: CASSPIPGRRMESPYEQYF.

This sequence joins TRBV15 and TRBJ1-3; D is unclear. This CDR3 is built from 13 residues. V was clipped by 7 bases and J by 0 bases, with 7 bases between them. In germline, CDR1 is LNHNV, CDR2 YYDKDF (reference sequence). CDR3 in amino acids: CATTRSSGNTIYF. DNA of the CDR3: TGTGCCACCACCCGTAGCTCTGGAAACACCATATATTTT.

The chain combines TRBV11-2 with TRBJ2-5; a possible D gene is TRBD1 (5 bases). CDR1 is SGHAT, CDR2 FQNNGV, per germline. The CDR3 runs 18 residues. Trimming took 4 bases from V and 7 from J, leaving 28 bases between them. The CDR3 sequence: CASSSPRGHLLGVRTQYF. CDR3 DNA sequence: TGTGCCAGCAGCTCCCCCCGCGGACACCTCCTAGGCGTGAGGACCCAGTACTTC.

This clone has only one observation. This chain links TRBV5-4 with TRBJ2-5; 12 bases match TRBD2. With 4 bases clipped from V and 5 bases from J, the junction kept 3 bases outside the gene matches. The V gene's germline CDR1 is SGHNT and CDR2 YYREEE (reference sequence). The CDR3 sequence is 14 residues long. The chain's CDR3 is CASSLAGGWETQYF. The CDR3 DNA reads as TGTGCCAGCAGCCTAGCGGGAGGGTGGGAGACCCAGTACTTC.

The rearrangement joins TRBV5-5 to TRBJ2-7; TRBD1 agrees at 10 bases. CDR3 length: 18 amino acids. The germline gives CDR1 SGHKS, CDR2 YYEKEE (reference sequence). V lost 4 bases to trimming and J lost 0 bases; unmatched junction nucleotides: 13. The CDR3 coding sequence is TGTGCCAGCAGCCAGGGGGACAGGGGACACCCGAACTCCTACGAGCAGTACTTC. Amino acids: CASSQGDRGHPNSYEQYF.

V gene TRBV9 combines with J gene TRBJ2-3; TRBD2 aligns across 7 bases. Germline trimming cut 3 bases from V and 4 bases from J; bases unmatched to any gene: 8. CDR1 is SGDLS and CDR2 is YYNGEE in the germline V gene. The CDR3 contains 15 residues. The CDR3 DNA follows: TGTGCCAGCAGCGCGGATGGCGGGAGCCCAGATACGCAGTATTTT. It encodes CASSADGGSPDTQYF.

CDR3 region: CASSFLRGSSDEQFF. In DNA, the CDR3 is TGTGCCAGCAGTTTCTTAAGGGGCTCCTCCGATGAGCAGTTCTTC. This chain connects TRBV6-2 or TRBV6-3 to TRBJ2-1; tentatively, D is TRBD1 (5 bases). CDR3 size: 15 residues. Trimming took off 4 bases at V and 8 bases at J, with 18 bases between the two ends. Germline CDR1 MNHEY, CDR2 SVGEGT.

The chain uses TRBV18 and TRBJ1-1; 7 nucleotides agree with TRBD1. The V gene end was trimmed by 6 bases and the J gene end by 7 bases; junction bases not matched to a gene: 11. The germline CDR1 and CDR2 sequences are KGHSH and LQKENI. The length of the CDR3 is 14 residues. DNA of the CDR3: TGTGCCAGCTCTCTGCCCGGGGCAGGGGGTGAAGCTTTCTTT. Protein product: CASSLPGAGGEAFF.

The table lists this clone with a count of one. V gene TRBV12-3 or TRBV12-4 combines with J gene TRBJ1-1; TRBD1 agrees at 12 bases. The CDR3 is made up of 13 amino acids. The junction had 6 bases not matched to a gene; V was cut back by 4 bases and J by 12 bases. CDR3 DNA: TGTGCCAGCAGTTGGGCGGGACAGGGGGCAACTTTCTTT. Amino acids: CASSWAGQGATFF.

The chain combines TRBV6-2 or TRBV6-3 with TRBJ1-2; no clear D gene. The V and J ends lost 1 base and 6 bases respectively, with 15 bases between them. The CDR3 has 15 amino acids. CDR1 MNHEY and CDR2 SVGEGT come from the germline V gene. DNA of the CDR3: TGTGCCAGCAGTTACTATCTCGGGGAGGAACATGGCTACACCTTC. Translated: CASSYYLGEEHGYTF.

The chain couples TRBV7-9 to TRBJ1-2; no firm D call. The CDR3 runs 13 residues. The V gene lost 3 bases and the J gene lost 8 bases, with 13 bases spanning the gap. Germline CDR1 SEHNR, CDR2 FQNEAQ (reference sequence). The CDR3 region is CASSLGGPWGYTF. The CDR3 coding sequence is TGTGCCAGCAGCTTGGGCGGCCCCTGGGGCTACACCTTC.

J is TRBJ2-1 and V is TRBV5-4; 10 bases are a match to TRBD2. The germline V gene has CDR1 SGHNT and CDR2 YYREEE (reference sequence). The CDR3 runs to 16 residues. The V segment lost 0 bases and the J segment 10 bases; nucleotides outside the gene matches: 10. The DNA of the CDR3 is TGTGCCAGCAGCTTGGTAGCGGGAGGAGTGGGTCTGGAGCAGTTCTTC. The encoded protein is CASSLVAGGVGLEQFF.

This rearrangement joins TRBV5-4 to TRBJ1-1; 9 bases agree with TRBD1. The CDR3 covers 14 residues. Trimming cost V 3 bases and J 3 bases; bases outside gene matches: 3. The germline gives CDR1 SGHNT, CDR2 YYREEE (reference sequence). The CDR3 nucleotides are TGTGCCAGCAGCTGGGACAGGGCGGACACTGAAGCTTTCTTT. Protein product: CASSWDRADTEAFF.

This sequence joins TRBV11-1 and TRBJ2-1; D not resolved. Germline V gene sequence: CDR1 SGHAT, CDR2 FQDESV (reference sequence). There are 16 residues in the CDR3. V was clipped by 2 bases and J by 2 bases, with 13 bases between them. The DNA of the CDR3 is TGTGCCAGCAGCTTATATTCCGGGTTTCCCTACAATGAGCAGTTCTTC. Translated: CASSLYSGFPYNEQFF.

The chain employs TRBV2 and TRBJ2-1, with D possibly TRBD2 on 6 matching bases. Trimming removed 6 bases at V and 0 bases at J, with 9 bases between. In germline, CDR1 is SNHLY, CDR2 FYNNEI. The CDR3 extends over 14 amino acids. This CDR3 reads CASSLASSYNEQFF. Written as DNA, the CDR3 is TGTGCCAGCAGCCTAGCGAGCTCCTACAATGAGCAGTTCTTC.

This rearrangement joins TRBV18 to TRBJ2-7; tentative D call: TRBD2 (5 bases). The germline CDR1 and CDR2 sequences are KGHSH and LQKENI. CDR3 size: 15 residues. Trimming removed 2 bases at V and 1 base at J, with 12 bases between. CDR3 nucleotides: TGTGCCAGCTCACCAAGTCGGGAAGCTTCCTACGAGCAGTACTTC. Protein product: CASSPSREASYEQYF.

The chain uses TRBV7-9 and TRBJ1-1; 9 bases match TRBD1. Germline V gene data show CDR1 as SEHNR and CDR2 as FQNEAQ (reference sequence). The CDR3 runs to 15 residues. V shed 5 bases, J shed 6 bases, and the junction held 10 bases outside the gene matches. CDR3 bases: TGTGCCAGCAGCGCGATACAGGGGGCTGTCTCTGAAGCTTTCTTT. Residues: CASSAIQGAVSEAFF.

The table lists this clone with a few counts. V is TRBV5-1 and J is TRBJ2-1, with TRBD2 identical over 8 bases. Germline V lookup: CDR1 SGHRS, CDR2 YFSETQ. J gave up 2 bases and V 4 bases, and 5 bases lay outside the gene matches. The CDR3 is made up of 15 amino acids. The CDR3 DNA sequence: TGCGCCAGCAGCCCGGGAGGGATCCCCTACAATGAGCAGTTCTTC. Protein sequence: CASSPGGIPYNEQFF.

The chain joins TRBV6-5 to TRBJ2-1; D possibly uses TRBD1 or TRBD2 (5 bases each). The CDR3 contains 15 residues. Germline CDR1 is MNHEY and CDR2 is SVGAGI. Trimming shortened V by 7 bases and J by 9 bases, and 22 bases separated the two germline ends. CDR3 in amino acids: CASTLGRGQSSEQFF. The CDR3 DNA reads as TGTGCCAGCACCTTGGGCCGGGGCCAAAGTAGTGAGCAGTTCTTC.

This rearrangement joins TRBV7-9 to TRBJ1-6; D is unresolved. Germline loops: CDR1 SEHNR, CDR2 FQNEAQ (reference sequence). CDR3 length: 13 residues. Trimming cost V 5 bases and J 10 bases, with 12 bases left between them. CDR3 bases: TGTGCCAGCAGCCCCTTGGAGGGCTCACCCCTCCACTTT. The encoded protein is CASSPLEGSPLHF.

This chain links TRBV7-6 with TRBJ2-1; D might be TRBD2 (5 bases). This CDR3 region has 14 residues. Trimming left V 0 bases short and J 4 bases short, with 7 bases between. Germline values: CDR1 SGHVS, CDR2 FNYEAQ. Here the CDR3 reads CASSLAAEYNEQFF. In nucleotides, the CDR3 is TGTGCCAGCAGCTTAGCAGCGGAATACAATGAGCAGTTCTTC.

The chain recombines TRBV7-2 with TRBJ2-1; 10 bases match TRBD2. Germline lookup yields CDR1 SGHTA and CDR2 FQGNSA. Trimming took 3 bases from V and 7 from J; bases not matched to a gene: 9. This CDR3 has 16 residues. Here the CDR3 DNA reads TGTGCCAGCAGCTTTCAGAGGACTAGCGGTCGTAATGAGCAGTTCTTC. Translating gives CASSFQRTSGRNEQFF. The whole variable domain, remainder taken from reference TRBV7-2 and TRBJ2-1, is GAGVSQSPSNKVTEKGKDVELRCDPISGHTALYWYRQSLGQGLEFLIYFQGNSAPDKSGLPSDRFSAERTGGSVSTLTIQRTQQEDSAVYLCASSFQRTSGRNEQFFGPGTRLTVL.

This chain uses TRBV5-8 with TRBJ2-3; 9 bases agree with TRBD1. The V segment lost 3 bases and the J segment 2 bases; nucleotides outside the gene matches: 13. Germline V CDR1 and CDR2: SGHTS, YDEGEE. The CDR3 has 18 amino acids. The CDR3 sequence is CASSSLFGTGKDTDTQYF. The CDR3 DNA is TGTGCCAGCAGCTCCTTGTTCGGGACAGGGAAGGACACAGATACGCAGTATTTT.

On this clone itself: The sample carries other DNA sequences with the same CDR3. The chain uses TRBV5-6 and TRBJ1-3; no reliable D call. Germline V gene sequence: CDR1 SGHDT, CDR2 YYEEEE. This CDR3 has 12 residues. V was trimmed by 1 base and J by 1 base, leaving 0 bases between them. The CDR3 sequence: CASSLSGNTIYF. DNA for the CDR3: TGTGCCAGCAGCTTGTCTGGAAACACCATATATTTT.

This sequence joins TRBV7-2 and TRBJ1-6; TRBD1 is a possible D gene (5 bases). Germline V CDR1 and CDR2: SGHTA, FQGNSA. There are 15 residues in the CDR3. With 3 bases removed from V and 7 bases from J, the gap between germline ends came to 13 bases. The CDR3 reads CASSFGTEGNSPLHF. CDR3 sequence (DNA): TGTGCCAGCAGCTTTGGGACCGAGGGAAATTCACCCCTCCACTTT.

The gene calls are TRBV27 and TRBJ1-2, with TRBD1 identical over 7 bases. The CDR3 extends over 13 amino acids. After removal of 6 bases from V and 4 bases from J, the junction contained 5 bases not matched to a gene. From germline, CDR1 is MNHEY and CDR2 SMNVEV (reference sequence). CDR3 nucleotide sequence: TGTGCCAGCAGCCGGACAGGAATCTATGGCTACACCTTC. This sequence encodes CASSRTGIYGYTF.